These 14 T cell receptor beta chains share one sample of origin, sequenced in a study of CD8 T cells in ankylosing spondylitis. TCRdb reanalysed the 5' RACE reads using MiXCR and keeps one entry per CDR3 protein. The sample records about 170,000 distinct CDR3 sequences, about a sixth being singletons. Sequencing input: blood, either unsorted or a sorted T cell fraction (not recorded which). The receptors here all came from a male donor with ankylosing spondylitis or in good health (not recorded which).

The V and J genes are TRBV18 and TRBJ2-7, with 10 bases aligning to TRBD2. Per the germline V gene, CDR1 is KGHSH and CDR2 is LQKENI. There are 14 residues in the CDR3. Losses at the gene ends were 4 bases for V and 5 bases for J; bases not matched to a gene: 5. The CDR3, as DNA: TGTGCCAGCTCACAAACTAGCGGGAACAACGAGCAGTACTTC. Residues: CASSQTSGNNEQYF.

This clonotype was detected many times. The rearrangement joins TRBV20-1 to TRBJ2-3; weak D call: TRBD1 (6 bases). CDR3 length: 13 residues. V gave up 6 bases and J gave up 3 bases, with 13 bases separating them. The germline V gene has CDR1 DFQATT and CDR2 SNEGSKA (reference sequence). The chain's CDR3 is CSAPARGTDTQYF. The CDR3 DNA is TGCAGTGCGCCAGCCAGGGGAACAGATACGCAGTATTTT.

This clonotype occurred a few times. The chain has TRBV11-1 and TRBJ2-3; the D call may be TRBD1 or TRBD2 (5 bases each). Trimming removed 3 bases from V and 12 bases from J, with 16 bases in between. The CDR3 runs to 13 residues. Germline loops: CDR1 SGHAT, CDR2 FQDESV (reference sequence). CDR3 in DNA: TGTGCCAGCAGCTTCCGCGAGGGGATGGATCAGTATTTT. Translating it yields CASSFREGMDQYF.

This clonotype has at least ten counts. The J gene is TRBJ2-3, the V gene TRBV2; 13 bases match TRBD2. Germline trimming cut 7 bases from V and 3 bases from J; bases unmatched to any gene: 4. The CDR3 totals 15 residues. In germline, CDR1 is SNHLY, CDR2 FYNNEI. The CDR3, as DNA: TGTGCCAGCAATACGGGACTAGCGGGAACAGATACGCAGTATTTT. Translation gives CASNTGLAGTDTQYF.

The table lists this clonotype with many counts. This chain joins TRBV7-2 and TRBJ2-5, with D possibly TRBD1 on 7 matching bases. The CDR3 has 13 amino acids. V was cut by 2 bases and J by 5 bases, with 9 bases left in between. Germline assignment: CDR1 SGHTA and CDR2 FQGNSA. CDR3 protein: CASSLSGGETQYF. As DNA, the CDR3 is TGTGCCAGCAGCTTATCAGGGGGGGAGACCCAGTACTTC.

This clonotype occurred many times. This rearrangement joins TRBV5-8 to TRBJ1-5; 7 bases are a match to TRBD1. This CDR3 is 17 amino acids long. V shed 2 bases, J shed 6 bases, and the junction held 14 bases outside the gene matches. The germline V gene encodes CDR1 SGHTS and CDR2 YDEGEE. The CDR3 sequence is CASSLYKTTGVGQPQHF. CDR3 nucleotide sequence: TGTGCCAGCAGCTTATACAAAACTACAGGGGTGGGTCAGCCCCAGCATTTT.

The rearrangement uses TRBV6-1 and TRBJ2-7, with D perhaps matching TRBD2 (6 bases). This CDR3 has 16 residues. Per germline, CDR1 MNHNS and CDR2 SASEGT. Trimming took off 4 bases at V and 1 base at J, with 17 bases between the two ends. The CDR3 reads CASSARLVPNSYEQYF. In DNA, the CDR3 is TGTGCCAGCAGTGCCCGACTAGTCCCCAATTCCTACGAGCAGTACTTC.

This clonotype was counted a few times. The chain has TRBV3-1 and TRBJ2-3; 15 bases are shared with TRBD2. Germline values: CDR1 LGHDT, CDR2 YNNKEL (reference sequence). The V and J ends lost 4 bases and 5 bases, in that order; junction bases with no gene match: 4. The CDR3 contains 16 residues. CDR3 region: CASSLAGLAGGDTQYF. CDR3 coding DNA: TGTGCCAGCAGCCTCGCGGGACTAGCGGGAGGAGATACGCAGTATTTT.

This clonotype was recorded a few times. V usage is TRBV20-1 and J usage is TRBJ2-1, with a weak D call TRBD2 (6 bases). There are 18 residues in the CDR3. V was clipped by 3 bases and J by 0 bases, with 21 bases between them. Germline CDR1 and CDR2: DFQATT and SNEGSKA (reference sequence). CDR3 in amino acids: CSASPIAGTSFSYNEQFF. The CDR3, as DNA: TGCAGTGCTAGCCCAATCGCAGGTACTAGCTTCTCCTACAATGAGCAGTTCTTC.

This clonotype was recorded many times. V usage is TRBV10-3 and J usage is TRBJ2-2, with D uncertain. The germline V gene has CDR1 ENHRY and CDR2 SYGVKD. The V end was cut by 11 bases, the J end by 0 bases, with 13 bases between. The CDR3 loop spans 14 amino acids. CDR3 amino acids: CAASTGSNTGELFF. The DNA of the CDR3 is TGTGCCGCCAGTACGGGTTCGAACACCGGGGAGCTGTTTTTT.

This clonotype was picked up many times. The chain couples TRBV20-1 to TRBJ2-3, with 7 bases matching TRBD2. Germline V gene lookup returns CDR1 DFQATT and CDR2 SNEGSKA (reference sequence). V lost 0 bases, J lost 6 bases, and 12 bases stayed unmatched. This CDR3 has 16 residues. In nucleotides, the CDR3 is TGCAGTGCTAGAGATCACGGGAGCGGGATCTACGATACGCAGTATTTT. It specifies CSARDHGSGIYDTQYF.

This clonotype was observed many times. The DNA of the CDR3 is TGTGCCAGCGGACAAATAGGTCAGCCCCAGCATTTT. Translated: CASGQIGQPQHF. This chain connects TRBV3-1 to TRBJ1-5; possibly TRBD1 for D (5 bases). The CDR3 is 12 amino acids. The germline gives CDR1 LGHDT, CDR2 YNNKEL (reference sequence). Trimming removed 8 bases from V and 6 bases from J, with 11 bases in between.

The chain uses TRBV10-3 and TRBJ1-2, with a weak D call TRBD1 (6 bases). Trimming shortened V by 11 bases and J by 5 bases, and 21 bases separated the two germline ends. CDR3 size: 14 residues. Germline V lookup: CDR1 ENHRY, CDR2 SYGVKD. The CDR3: CAVSEAGVLYGYTF. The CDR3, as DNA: TGTGCCGTATCGGAGGCAGGGGTCCTTTATGGCTACACCTTC.

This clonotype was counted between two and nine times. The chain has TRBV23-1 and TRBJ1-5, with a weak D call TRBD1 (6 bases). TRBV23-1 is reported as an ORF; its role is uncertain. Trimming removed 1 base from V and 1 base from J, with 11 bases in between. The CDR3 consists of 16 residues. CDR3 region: CASSQFVRGSNQPQHF. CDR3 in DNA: TGCGCCAGCAGTCAATTCGTCAGGGGCAGCAATCAGCCCCAGCATTTT.